What follows are 14 T cell receptor beta chains derived from one specimen sequenced in a study of identical twins. MiXCR, applied by TCRdb to the 5' RACE reads, yields one record per CDR3 protein. The sample contains some 630,000 distinct CDR3 sequences, under 8.5% of which appear only once. The sample also formed part of further work on yellow fever vaccine responses in identical twins.

The sequenced sample consisted of PBMCs. These receptor sequences come from a woman younger than 30 in good health.

This chain joins TRBV2 and TRBJ1-2; TRBD1 agrees at 7 bases. Germline CDR1 and CDR2: SNHLY and FYNNEI. V trimming: 4 bases; J trimming: 4 bases; junction bases outside the gene matches: 3. The CDR3 loop spans 13 amino acids. In DNA, the CDR3 is TGTGCCAGCAGTGTGACAGGGTTCTATGGCTACACCTTC. As protein: CASSVTGFYGYTF.

This clonotype was counted ten times or more. The rearrangement uses TRBV4-1 and TRBJ2-1; no reliable D call. This CDR3 is built from 14 residues. Trimming removed 3 bases from V and 7 bases from J, with 13 bases in between. CDR1 is MGHRA and CDR2 is YSYEKL in the germline V gene. CDR3 sequence: CASSQVTPWNEQFF. CDR3 nucleotides: TGCGCCAGCAGCCAGGTGACTCCGTGGAATGAGCAGTTCTTC.

This clonotype was counted ten times or more. As DNA, the CDR3 is TGCGCCAGCAGCTTAAACACAGGGACGGCTTTCTTT. This translates into CASSLNTGTAFF. The chain uses TRBV5-1 and TRBJ1-1; a possible D gene is TRBD1 (6 bases). The V end lost 2 bases, the J end lost 11 bases, and 13 bases lay between the germline ends. The CDR3 runs to 12 residues. CDR1 and CDR2 from the germline V gene are SGHRS and YFSETQ.

The chain uses TRBV12-3 or TRBV12-4 and TRBJ2-7; the D is unclear. V lost 3 bases and J lost 3, with 6 bases in between. This CDR3 comprises 12 residues. The CDR3 loop is CASSFRSYEQYF. The CDR3 DNA reads as TGTGCCAGCAGTTTTAGGAGCTACGAGCAGTACTTC.

Many counts were recorded for this clonotype. The chain has TRBV28 and TRBJ2-7; D is undetermined. Germline loops: CDR1 MDHEN, CDR2 SYDVKM. Between the trimmed V and J ends, which lost 2 bases and 2 bases, there was a span of 10 bases. This CDR3 region has 14 residues. DNA of the CDR3: TGTGCCAGCAGTTTAAAACCCCGCCCCTACGAGCAGTACTTC. It encodes CASSLKPRPYEQYF.

The chain recombines TRBV6-1 with TRBJ2-5, with TRBD2 as a possible D gene (6 bases). Germline V CDR1 and CDR2: MNHNS, SASEGT. Trimming cost V 5 bases and J 5 bases, with 21 bases left between them. The CDR3 spans 16 residues. This chain's CDR3 is CASSPLTQGREETQYF. CDR3 coding DNA: TGTGCCAGCAGTCCTCTCACCCAGGGACGGGAGGAGACCCAGTACTTC.

This clonotype was seen a handful of times. The chain combines TRBV9 with TRBJ2-5; 11 bases fit TRBD1. The germline gives CDR1 SGDLS, CDR2 YYNGEE. CDR3 size: 16 residues. V shed 3 bases, J shed 5 bases, and the junction held 9 bases outside the gene matches. The CDR3 DNA reads as TGTGCCAGCAGCGGACACGGGACAGGGGGTCGGGAGACCCAGTACTTC. The encoded protein is CASSGHGTGGRETQYF.

This clonotype has at least ten counts. The CDR3 protein is CASSLEQGNDEQFF. The CDR3 DNA sequence: TGCGCCAGCAGCTTGGAACAGGGTAACGATGAGCAGTTCTTC. This chain joins TRBV5-1 and TRBJ2-1; TRBD1 might be the D (6 bases). The CDR3 sequence is 14 residues long. V dropped 0 bases and J dropped 8 bases, with 12 bases sitting between them. CDR1 is SGHRS and CDR2 is YFSETQ in the germline V gene.

This chain uses TRBV20-1 with TRBJ2-1; D may be TRBD2 (7 bases). Trimming stripped 1 base from V and 7 bases from J, with 14 bases between. The CDR3 spans 14 residues. From germline, CDR1 is DFQATT and CDR2 SNEGSKA (reference sequence). CDR3 sequence (DNA): TGCAGTGCTAGAGTCCGGGGGGCGGTTAATGAGCAGTTCTTC. It yields the protein CSARVRGAVNEQFF.

This sequence joins TRBV25-1 and TRBJ2-3, with 9 nucleotides matching TRBD1. CDR1 MGHDK and CDR2 SYGVNS come from the germline V gene. Trimming took 2 bases from V and 5 from J; bases not matched to a gene: 11. The CDR3 has 17 residues. CDR3 sequence reads: CASSEAPGTGLVDTQYF. The DNA for the CDR3 is TGTGCCAGCAGTGAAGCCCCCGGGACAGGGCTTGTAGATACGCAGTATTTT.

The CDR3 protein is CASRGGTGSYNEQFF. In DNA form, the CDR3 reads TGTGCCAGCAGGGGGGGGACTGGATCCTACAATGAGCAGTTCTTC. This chain links TRBV5-6 with TRBJ2-1; 7 bases are a match to TRBD2. CDR3 length: 15 amino acids. Germline V gene lookup returns CDR1 SGHDT and CDR2 YYEEEE. V was pared by 5 bases and J by 1 base, with 6 bases of the junction left unmatched.

The table lists this clonotype with many counts. The chain links TRBV20-1 to TRBJ1-6, with D uncertain. Germline assignment: CDR1 DFQATT and CDR2 SNEGSKA (reference sequence). The CDR3 contains 15 residues. Trimming removed 4 bases at V and 7 bases at J, with 17 bases between. As DNA, the CDR3 is TGCAGTGCTACGCTATCGGGCCCTCTAAATTCACCCCTCCACTTT. Translating it yields CSATLSGPLNSPLHF.

The chain uses TRBV7-2 and TRBJ2-1; no firm D call. This CDR3 comprises 15 residues. Trimming cost V 4 bases and J 8 bases, with 18 bases left between them. CDR1 and CDR2 (germline): SGHTA, FQGNSA. The CDR3 sequence is CASSSSALVSDEQFF. The CDR3 DNA follows: TGTGCCAGCAGCTCCTCCGCCCTAGTATCCGATGAGCAGTTCTTC.

V and J are TRBV5-6 and TRBJ2-7, with 8 bases matching TRBD2. The CDR3 length is 16 residues. The V segment lost 0 bases and the J segment 0 bases; nucleotides outside the gene matches: 5. Germline values: CDR1 SGHDT, CDR2 YYEEEE. Here the CDR3 reads CASSLDSGDSSYEQYV. For the CDR3, the DNA is TGTGCCAGCAGCTTGGATAGCGGGGATAGCTCCTACGAGCAGTACGTC.